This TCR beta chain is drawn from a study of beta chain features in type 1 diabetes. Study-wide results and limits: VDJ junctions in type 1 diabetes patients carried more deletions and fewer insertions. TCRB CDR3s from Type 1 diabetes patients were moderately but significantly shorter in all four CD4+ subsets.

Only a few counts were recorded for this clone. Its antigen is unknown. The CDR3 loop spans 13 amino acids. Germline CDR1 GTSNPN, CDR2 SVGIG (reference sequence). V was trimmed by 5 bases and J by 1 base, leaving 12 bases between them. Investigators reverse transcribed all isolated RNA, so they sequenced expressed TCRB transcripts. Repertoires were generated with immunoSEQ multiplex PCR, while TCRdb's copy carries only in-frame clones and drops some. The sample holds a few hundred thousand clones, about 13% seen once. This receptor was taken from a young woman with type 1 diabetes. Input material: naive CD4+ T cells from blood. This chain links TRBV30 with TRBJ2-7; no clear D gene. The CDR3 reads CAWSLWQSYEQYF. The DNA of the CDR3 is TGTGCCTGGTCCCTGTGGCAGTCCTACGAGCAGTACTTC.